The clone carrying this T cell receptor (beta chain) was detected only a few times. The target antigen is unknown. Unrecorded immune exposure was likely among donors, who were nominally healthy when sampled. The sample comes from a study of cytomegalovirus exposure and HLA in healthy donors. The PCR had 60 Vbeta and 13 Jbeta primers. How the authors handled the data: Per a later analysis, the number of unique TCR beta chains was some 75 million, of which 9 million to 14 million were shared. This table comes from immunoSEQ multiplex PCR, and its TCRdb copy is limited to in-frame clones, with some not included. V and J calls plus clone size are reproduced from that table; the DNA served to infer D and trimming. The sample yields under 150,000 clones, about 81% seen once. Study findings and constraints: Reported findings show TCR beta sequences accurately forecast HLA-A and HLA-B alleles in most subjects.

Germline V CDR1 and CDR2: MNHNY, SVGAGI (reference sequence). The trim removed 4 bases at V and 4 bases at J, leaving 5 bases unmatched. The CDR3 has 16 amino acids. The sequenced sample consisted of PBMCs. The chain employs TRBV6-6 and TRBJ2-3, with 13 bases lining up with TRBD2. This sequence was found in a middle-aged woman in good health and CMV-seropositive. CDR3 sequence: CASSFRTSGSADTQYF. The CDR3 DNA reads TGTGCCAGCAGTTTCAGGACTAGCGGGAGTGCAGATACGCAGTATTTT.